This T cell receptor beta chain was sequenced for a study of cytomegalovirus exposure and HLA in healthy donors. This CDR3 has 16 residues. Trimming at V came to 8 bases and at J to 4 bases, leaving 9 bases not matched to a gene. Germline values: CDR1 SGHTA, CDR2 FQGNSA. The PCR ran on 60 Vbeta and 13 Jbeta primers. This table comes from immunoSEQ multiplex PCR, and its TCRdb copy is limited to in-frame clones, with some not included. The sample includes 70,000 to 95,000 clones, roughly 58% seen only once; the top ten take approximately 5%. The sequence came from a woman in her 30s in good health and CMV-seropositive. The gene calls are TRBV7-2 and TRBJ1-6, with 9 bases that match TRBD1. The source material was PBMCs. CDR3 nucleotide sequence: TGTGCCAGCTCTCCGGGACAGGGTCTTTATAATTCACCCCTCCACTTT. Protein sequence: CASSPGQGLYNSPLHF. Drawing the rest from reference TRBV7-2 and TRBJ1-6, the complete variable domain is GAGVSQSPSNKVTEKGKDVELRCDPISGHTALYWYRQSLGQGLEFLIYFQGNSAPDKSGLPSDRFSAERTGGSVSTLTIQRTQQEDSAVYLCASSPGQGLYNSPLHFGNGTRLTVT.